Below, 3 T cell receptor beta chains from the same sample are listed, as sequenced in a study of response to subunit inactivated influenza vaccine. In TCRdb, the RT-PCR reads were re-called with MiXCR into one record per CDR3 protein. This sample carries more than 700,000 distinct CDR3 sequences, 21% of them seen once, and the ten largest clones take 10% to 13%. Material: PBMCs from blood, obtained less than 6 days after vaccination. Receptors were obtained from a man aged 50 or older who received an inactivated influenza vaccine.

A few counts support this clonotype. This chain joins TRBV20-1 and TRBJ2-7; D not certain. This CDR3 comprises 13 residues. The germline gives CDR1 DFQATT, CDR2 SNEGSKA (reference sequence). The V and J ends lost 1 base and 7 bases respectively, with 14 bases between them. The CDR3 sequence: CSARGTLLGEQYF. Written as DNA, the CDR3 is TGCAGTGCTAGAGGCACCCTTTTGGGGGAGCAGTACTTC.

This chain uses TRBV20-1 with TRBJ2-7; D may match TRBD1 or TRBD2 (5 bases each). The V gene's germline CDR1 is DFQATT and CDR2 SNEGSKA (reference sequence). The CDR3 loop spans 14 amino acids. The V gene lost 6 bases and the J gene lost 2 bases, with 17 bases spanning the gap. CDR3 sequence (DNA): TGCAGTGCGAGCGGACATCCTGCCGCCTACGAGCAGTACTTC. Translating gives CSASGHPAAYEQYF.

This clonotype was seen only a few times. This chain links TRBV5-5 with TRBJ2-7; D might be TRBD2 (6 bases). V was clipped by 3 bases and J by 6 bases, with 16 bases between them. Germline V CDR1 and CDR2: SGHKS, YYEKEE (reference sequence). The CDR3 is 14 residues long. CDR3 sequence (DNA): TGTGCCAGCAGCTCCCTTTCAGGGAGGTCCGAGCAGTACTTC. Encoded protein: CASSSLSGRSEQYF.